This TCR beta chain emerged from a study of CD8+ T cells in alopecia areata. Study summary: Each of the treated patients was given oral tofacitinib, 5 to 10 mg twice daily, for moderate-to-severe alopecia areata.

It was cDNA, reverse transcribed from extracted RNA, that served as the sequencing template. This table comes from immunoSEQ multiplex PCR, and its TCRdb copy is limited to in-frame clones, with some not included. The repertoire has 190,000 or so clones, 58% of them found once; the top ten carry 5% to 6%. Germline V gene sequence: CDR1 KGHSH, CDR2 LQKENI. The CDR3 sequence is 13 residues long. Trimming left V 3 bases short and J 4 bases short, with 9 bases between. Treatment here: oral pan-JAK inhibitor, 5-10 mg twice daily. As part of sample collection, lesional scalp punch biopsies and peripheral blood were taken from alopecia areata patients. This clone was seen a handful of times. The sample carries other DNA sequences with the same CDR3.

The chain combines TRBV18 with TRBJ2-5; D is unresolved. The sample in question was CD4+ T cells sorted from blood, obtained at week 24, from a patient treated with tofacitinib. The TCR comes from a human donor with alopecia areata. The CDR3 protein is CASSPRVGETQYF. CDR3 in DNA: TGTGCCAGCTCACCCCGGGTCGGAGAGACCCAGTACTTC.